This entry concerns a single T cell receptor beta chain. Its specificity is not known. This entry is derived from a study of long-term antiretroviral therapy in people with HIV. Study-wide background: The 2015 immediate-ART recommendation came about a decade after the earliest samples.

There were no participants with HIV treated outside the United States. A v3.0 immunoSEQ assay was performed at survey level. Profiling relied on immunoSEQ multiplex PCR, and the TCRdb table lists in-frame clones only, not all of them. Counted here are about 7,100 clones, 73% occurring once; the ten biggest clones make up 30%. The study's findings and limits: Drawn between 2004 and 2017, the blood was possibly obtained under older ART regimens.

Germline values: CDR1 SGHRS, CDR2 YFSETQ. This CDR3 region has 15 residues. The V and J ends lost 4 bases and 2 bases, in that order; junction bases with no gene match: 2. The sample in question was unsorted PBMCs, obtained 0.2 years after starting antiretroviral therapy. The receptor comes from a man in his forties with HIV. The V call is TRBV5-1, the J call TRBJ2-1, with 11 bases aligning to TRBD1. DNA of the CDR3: TGCGCCAGCAGCGCGGGACAGGGGGCCTACAATGAGCAGTTCTTC. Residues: CASSAGQGAYNEQFF.